The 30 T cell receptor beta chains below were found in one sample sequenced in a study of cytomegalovirus exposure and HLA in healthy donors. PCR was performed using 60 Vbeta and 13 Jbeta primers. The repertoire was sequenced with immunoSEQ multiplex PCR; TCRdb's copy has only in-frame clones and lacks some. The profile shows 60,000 to 75,000 clones, roughly 87% of them singletons. The sequencing input was PBMCs. The receptors stem from a female donor in good health and CMV-seronegative.

J is TRBJ2-7 and V is TRBV27; TRBD1 agrees at 8 bases. With 3 bases clipped from V and 7 bases from J, the junction kept 8 bases outside the gene matches. Germline V gene data show CDR1 as MNHEY and CDR2 as SMNVEV (reference sequence). The CDR3 is 14 residues long. The CDR3 here is CASSLGQGAGEQYF. In DNA, the CDR3 is TGTGCCAGCAGTTTGGGCCAGGGGGCAGGGGAGCAGTACTTC.

This clone has just a few counts. The chain couples TRBV6-6 to TRBJ1-4; the match to TRBD1 covers 7 bases. This CDR3 is 16 amino acids long. J lost 0 bases, V lost 5 bases, and 6 bases had no gene match. CDR1 is MNHNY, CDR2 SVGAGI, per germline (reference sequence). DNA of the CDR3: TGTGCCAGCAGTCGAAGGACAGGAGCAACTAATGAAAAACTGTTTTTT. Translated: CASSRRTGATNEKLFF.

The genes are TRBV6-5 and TRBJ2-3; D possibly corresponds to TRBD1 (6 bases). From germline, CDR1 is MNHEY and CDR2 SVGAGI. Deletions cut 0 bases from V and 8 bases from J, with 12 bases between. CDR3 size: 14 residues. In nucleotides, the CDR3 is TGTGCCAGCAGTTACTCCGGGCCCAGGGGTACGCAGTATTTT. It codes for CASSYSGPRGTQYF.

CDR3 nucleotides: TGTGCCAGCAGTCCTCCGGGACTAGCGACCTACGAGCAGTACTTC. It encodes CASSPPGLATYEQYF. The V and J genes are TRBV2 and TRBJ2-7; the match to TRBD2 covers 10 bases. This CDR3 contains 15 residues. The V gene's germline CDR1 is SNHLY and CDR2 FYNNEI. V gave up 5 bases and J gave up 2 bases; unmatched junction bases: 6.

J is TRBJ2-7 and V is TRBV11-1; 7 nucleotides align to TRBD2. This CDR3 has 15 residues. The V and J ends lost 5 bases and 7 bases, in that order; junction bases with no gene match: 14. In germline, CDR1 is SGHAT, CDR2 FQDESV (reference sequence). The CDR3 loop reads CASSPTLAGAWEQYF. CDR3 nucleotides: TGTGCCAGCAGCCCTACCTTGGCGGGAGCATGGGAGCAGTACTTC.

V gene TRBV2 combines with J gene TRBJ1-1; D call uncertain. The CDR3 totals 12 residues. The germline V gene has CDR1 SNHLY and CDR2 FYNNEI. Between the trimmed V and J ends, which lost 6 bases and 6 bases, there was a span of 11 bases. The CDR3 DNA follows: TGTGCCAGCAGGGACGGGGAGGCTGAAGCTTTCTTT. It translates to CASRDGEAEAFF.

V and J are TRBV9 and TRBJ1-4; 7 bases align to TRBD1. Germline V gene sequence: CDR1 SGDLS, CDR2 YYNGEE. The trim removed 4 bases at V and 4 bases at J, leaving 10 bases unmatched. This CDR3 comprises 16 residues. The CDR3 spells CASSLTGTVYNEKLFF. CDR3 nucleotide sequence: TGTGCCAGCAGCTTAACCGGGACAGTGTATAATGAAAAACTGTTTTTT.

This clone was seen just once. The gene calls are TRBV6-1 and TRBJ2-7, with 8 nucleotides matching TRBD2. Trimming at V came to 1 base and at J to 3 bases, leaving 2 bases not matched to a gene. The CDR3 has 14 amino acids. Per the germline V gene, CDR1 is MNHNS and CDR2 is SASEGT. CDR3 sequence reads: CASSEGSGSYEQYF. CDR3 nucleotide sequence: TGTGCCAGCAGTGAAGGGAGCGGGAGCTACGAGCAGTACTTC.

The V gene is TRBV2, the J gene TRBJ1-2; 10 bases agree with TRBD1. The CDR3 has 14 residues. Per the germline V gene, CDR1 is SNHLY and CDR2 is FYNNEI. V lost 9 bases, J lost 3 bases, and 7 bases stayed unmatched. CDR3 coding DNA: TGTGCCAGACCTAGGACAGGGGGTGACTATGGCTACACCTTC. Translating gives CARPRTGGDYGYTF.

This chain connects TRBV5-1 to TRBJ2-5, with D possibly TRBD2 on 6 matching bases. The end of the DNA aligns better with TRBJ2-7, so the J call may be wrong. The CDR3 consists of 14 residues. CDR1 is SGHRS, CDR2 YFSETQ, per germline. CDR3 protein: CASSSTAGSYEQYF. The DNA for the CDR3 is TGCGCCAGCAGCTCGACGGCGGGATCCTACGAGCAGTACTTC.

The chain links TRBV7-2 to TRBJ2-5; D is perhaps TRBD2 (7 bases). Trimming took 4 bases from V and 5 from J, leaving 14 bases between them. This CDR3 is 14 amino acids long. The germline V gene encodes CDR1 SGHTA and CDR2 FQGNSA. The CDR3: CASSSLGGRETQYF. CDR3 coding DNA: TGTGCCAGCAGCTCCTTGGGGGGGCGGGAGACCCAGTACTTC.

The rearrangement links TRBV28 to TRBJ2-7; 10 nucleotides align to TRBD2. With 8 bases clipped from V and 4 bases from J, the junction kept 8 bases outside the gene matches. CDR1 and CDR2 (germline): MDHEN, SYDVKM. The CDR3 runs 14 residues. CDR3 nucleotides: TGTGCCAGCGAGGGGTCTAGCGGGAGTTACGAGCAGTACTTC. Its translation is CASEGSSGSYEQYF.

The chain uses TRBV5-1 and TRBJ2-7; 8 nucleotides align to TRBD2. The V and J ends lost 0 bases and 6 bases, in that order; junction bases with no gene match: 5. CDR3 length: 14 residues. Germline V CDR1 and CDR2: SGHRS, YFSETQ. The CDR3 reads CASSLVAGSSEQYF. The CDR3 DNA reads as TGCGCCAGCAGCTTGGTAGCGGGATCTTCCGAGCAGTACTTC.

This clone was recorded once. The J gene is TRBJ2-3, the V gene TRBV29-1; 8 positions match TRBD2. The CDR3 runs to 14 residues. Per germline, CDR1 SQVTM and CDR2 ANQGSEA. V lost 0 bases and J lost 1; bases outside the gene matches: 0. For the CDR3, the DNA is TGCAGCGTTGAAGAACTAGCGGGCACAGATACGCAGTATTTT. Translation gives CSVEELAGTDTQYF.

The rearrangement uses TRBV7-2 and TRBJ2-1; a weak D match, TRBD2 (5 bases). The CDR3 runs 14 residues. Trimming cost V 4 bases and J 8 bases, with 15 bases left between them. Per the germline V gene, CDR1 is SGHTA and CDR2 is FQGNSA. The DNA of the CDR3 is TGTGCCAGCAGCTCTTCGGCTAGCTCGCATGAGCAGTTCTTC. As protein: CASSSSASSHEQFF.

This sequence joins TRBV7-6 and TRBJ1-2, with 9 bases lining up with TRBD1. Germline V gene sequence: CDR1 SGHVS, CDR2 FNYEAQ. After removal of 1 base from V and 2 bases from J, the junction contained 2 bases not matched to a gene. This CDR3 has 15 residues. CDR3 protein: CASSLGTGGNYGYTF. The CDR3 nucleotides are TGTGCCAGCAGCTTAGGAACAGGGGGCAACTATGGCTACACCTTC.

There are a few counts of this clone. This rearrangement joins TRBV7-2 to TRBJ2-5, with 12 bases matching TRBD2. The germline CDR1 and CDR2 sequences are SGHTA and FQGNSA. The CDR3 has 19 amino acids. J gave up 4 bases and V 1 base, and 13 bases lay outside the gene matches. The CDR3 sequence: CASSLGPFSSGRGGETQYF. The CDR3 DNA reads as TGTGCCAGCAGCTTAGGGCCCTTCTCTAGCGGGAGGGGGGGAGAGACCCAGTACTTC.

Only one count was recorded for this clone. This chain links TRBV27 with TRBJ2-3, with D perhaps matching TRBD2 (6 bases). CDR3 length: 18 residues. Germline CDR1 is MNHEY and CDR2 is SMNVEV (reference sequence). V shed 7 bases and J shed 4 bases, with 27 bases lying between them. CDR3 DNA: TGTGCCAGCAAGGGTCGCGGGGAAATCTTACCGAAGGCAGATACGCAGTATTTT. This sequence encodes CASKGRGEILPKADTQYF.

CDR3 nucleotide sequence: TGTGCCAGCAGTGCCGGGAAAGATCAGCCCCAGCATTTT. It codes for CASSAGKDQPQHF. The V gene is TRBV9, the J gene TRBJ1-5; D not resolved. V was clipped by 5 bases and J by 5 bases, with 11 bases between them. CDR1 is SGDLS, CDR2 YYNGEE, per germline. This CDR3 region has 13 residues.

The chain combines TRBV6-5 with TRBJ2-1, with 7 bases aligning to TRBD2. Germline assignment: CDR1 MNHEY and CDR2 SVGAGI. The CDR3 is 15 amino acids. V lost 8 bases and J lost 9; bases outside the gene matches: 16. The CDR3 reads CASAPYRGGPLEQFF. DNA of the CDR3: TGTGCCAGCGCCCCCTATCGGGGAGGGCCACTTGAGCAGTTCTTC.

This clone was detected only once. The rearrangement uses TRBV5-5 and TRBJ2-3; D uncertain. The germline V gene encodes CDR1 SGHKS and CDR2 YYEKEE (reference sequence). CDR3 length: 13 amino acids. The germline V and J ends were trimmed by 4 bases and 0 bases, with 6 bases remaining between them. CDR3 residues: CASSEPSTDTQYF. CDR3 bases: TGTGCCAGCAGCGAGCCCAGCACAGATACGCAGTATTTT. Variable domain in full (rest from reference TRBV5-5 and TRBJ2-3): DAGVTQSPTHLIKTRGQQVTLRCSPISGHKSVSWYQQVLGQGPQFIFQYYEKEERGRGNFPDRFSARQFPNYSSELNVNALLLGDSALYLCASSEPSTDTQYFGPGTRLTVL.

The chain has TRBV11-2 and TRBJ1-1; 7 bases map to TRBD1. V shed 0 bases, J shed 5 bases, and the junction held 9 bases outside the gene matches. The CDR3 has 16 residues. Per germline, CDR1 SGHAT and CDR2 FQNNGV. CDR3 residues: CASSLDGRGGNTEAFF. Here the CDR3 DNA reads TGTGCCAGCAGCTTAGATGGGAGAGGGGGCAATACTGAAGCTTTCTTT.

The rearrangement uses TRBV7-3 and TRBJ1-4; 8 bases agree with TRBD1. The CDR3 runs 17 residues. Germline V gene lookup returns CDR1 SGHTA and CDR2 FQGTGA. J was trimmed by 3 bases and V by 2 bases; bases with no gene match: 8. CDR3 residues: CASSLPDRDEANEKLFF. As DNA, the CDR3 is TGTGCCAGCAGCTTACCGGACAGGGACGAGGCTAATGAAAAACTGTTTTTT.

This clone was seen a handful of times. A junction end diverges from the germline sequence, so it may reflect a read error. This chain links TRBV7-2 with TRBJ2-4, with 8 positions matching TRBD1. Germline V gene sequence: CDR1 SGHTA, CDR2 FQGNSA. The CDR3 runs to 14 residues. CDR3 residues: CASSPTTGENSQYF. Here the CDR3 DNA reads TGTGCCAGCAGCCCTACGACAGGGGAAAACAGTCAGTACTTC.

This rearrangement joins TRBV9 to TRBJ1-5, with D hard to call. Trimming removed 0 bases from V and 2 bases from J, with 6 bases in between. Germline CDR1 is SGDLS and CDR2 is YYNGEE. The CDR3 extends over 14 amino acids. Written as DNA, the CDR3 is TGTGCCAGCAGCGTAGACGCAGGCAATCAGCCCCAGCATTTT. This encodes CASSVDAGNQPQHF. Based on the CDR3 plus reference TRBV9 and TRBJ1-5, the full variable domain is DSGVTQTPKHLITATGQRVTLRCSPRSGDLSVYWYQQSLDQGLQFLIQYYNGEERAKGNILERFSAQQFPDLHSELNLSSLELGDSALYFCASSVDAGNQPQHFGDGTRLSIL.

The J gene is TRBJ2-7, the V gene TRBV6-5; 7 bases align to TRBD2. The V segment lost 10 bases and the J segment 8 bases; nucleotides outside the gene matches: 20. Looked up from germline, CDR1 is MNHEY and CDR2 is SVGAGI. The CDR3 contains 15 residues. CDR3 coding DNA: TGTGCCACCAAATTGCTTATGGGGAGGGCCGACCAGCAGTACTTC. Its translation: CATKLLMGRADQQYF.

The rearrangement links TRBV13 to TRBJ2-5, with D possibly TRBD2 on 5 matching bases. CDR1 and CDR2 (germline): PRHDT, FYEKMQ (reference sequence). V lost 2 bases to trimming and J lost 2 bases, with 9 bases between them. CDR3 length: 14 residues. The CDR3: CASSLRGGQETQYF. CDR3 DNA: TGTGCCAGCAGCTTACGGGGTGGTCAAGAGACCCAGTACTTC.

V gene TRBV5-1 combines with J gene TRBJ1-1, with a weak D call TRBD1 (6 bases). V was pared by 2 bases and J by 8 bases, with 13 bases between. The germline CDR1 and CDR2 sequences are SGHRS and YFSETQ. The CDR3 sequence is 13 residues long. CDR3: CASSFKGDNEAFF. The DNA of the CDR3 is TGCGCCAGCAGCTTTAAGGGGGATAACGAAGCTTTCTTT.

V usage is TRBV2 and J usage is TRBJ2-3; the match to TRBD2 covers 11 bases. The trim removed 4 bases at V and 11 bases at J, leaving 5 bases unmatched. Germline V lookup: CDR1 SNHLY, CDR2 FYNNEI. The CDR3 extends over 13 amino acids. This chain's CDR3 is CASSADSGGEQYF. The CDR3 region has the DNA TGTGCCAGCAGTGCTGATAGCGGGGGGGAGCAGTATTTT.

V usage is TRBV27 and J usage is TRBJ2-7; 13 nucleotides line up with TRBD2. Germline V gene data show CDR1 as MNHEY and CDR2 as SMNVEV (reference sequence). This CDR3 spans 16 amino acids. With V trimmed by 5 bases and J by 0 bases, 4 bases remained unmatched. The CDR3 region is CASSHTSGGASYEQYF. The CDR3, as DNA: TGTGCCAGCAGTCACACTAGCGGGGGGGCCTCCTACGAGCAGTACTTC.